The entry below describes one T cell receptor (beta chain). The sample is drawn from a study of blood T cell repertoires in COVID-19. Study information: Sample material is recorded as cDNA or gDNA derived from T cells, B-cell-depleted T cells, or PBMCs.

Germline loops: CDR1 MNHEY, CDR2 SMNVEV (reference sequence). Unmatched junction bases numbered 6, after V lost 5 bases and J lost 6 bases. The CDR3 covers 13 residues. Measured with immunoSEQ multiplex PCR; TCRdb has only the in-frame clones, and not every one. The sample has 140,000 to 150,000 clones, roughly 84% seen once. Those who participated ranged in age from about 18 to 89 years and resided in under 25 US areas. Assignment of participants to cohorts was predicated upon participant-reported clinical history. Sequences were obtained from PBMCs or T cells enriched from blood (not recorded which). V is TRBV27 and J is TRBJ1-1, with TRBD1 matching 7 bases. The TCR was taken from a woman aged 50 to 60 who had been exposed to COVID-19. This chain's CDR3 is CASSDRAWAEAFF. The CDR3 DNA sequence: TGTGCCAGCAGTGACAGGGCCTGGGCTGAAGCTTTCTTT.